Shown below are 15 T cell receptor beta chains from a single sample sequenced in a study of shared clonotypes between healthy human individuals. Sequenced by immunoSEQ multiplex PCR; TCRdb stores in-frame clones only, minus some. The table records about 2.2 million clones, about 92% of them present only once. In the naive CD8 group, cells lacked CD45RO and were positively selected for CCR7, so terminally differentiated effector memory CD45RA+ cells were left out. Material for sequencing was naive CD8+ T cells from PBMCs. All receptors derive from a man between 18 and 29 years old in good health. Some clones in this sample may be carry-over from other donors' samples.

This sequence joins TRBV10-1 and TRBJ2-7; 8 nucleotides align to TRBD1. There are 16 residues in the CDR3. Per the germline V gene, CDR1 is WNHNN and CDR2 is SYGVQD (reference sequence). J lost 3 bases, V lost 4 bases, and 11 bases had no gene match. The CDR3 bases are TGCGCCAGCAGTGTTTTCGGGCACAGGGGGGACTACGAGCAGTACTTC. Translated: CASSVFGHRGDYEQYF.

This clone has only a few counts. This sequence joins TRBV9 and TRBJ1-2; TRBD1 is a possible D gene (6 bases). Germline CDR1 reads SGDLS; CDR2 reads YYNGEE. The ends were cut back, 0 bases at V and 7 bases at J, with 19 bases in the middle. The CDR3 extends over 16 amino acids. CDR3 residues: CASSVVGVRGVSGYTF. The CDR3 nucleotides are TGTGCCAGCAGCGTAGTAGGGGTCAGGGGAGTTAGTGGCTACACCTTC.

This clone has a single count. The chain couples TRBV6-1 to TRBJ2-1; D is uncertain. The CDR3 sequence is 10 residues long. V lost 5 bases, J lost 9 bases, and 5 bases lay in between. CDR1 and CDR2 from the germline V gene are MNHNS and SASEGT. This chain's CDR3 is CASSSSEQFF. In nucleotides, the CDR3 is TGTGCCAGCAGTAGCAGTGAGCAGTTCTTC.

The chain recombines TRBV27 with TRBJ1-4; tentatively, D is TRBD1 (5 bases). This CDR3 has 17 residues. CDR1 MNHEY and CDR2 SMNVEV come from the germline V gene (reference sequence). Trimming left V 2 bases short and J 7 bases short, with 20 bases between. Here the CDR3 DNA reads TGTGCCAGCAGTTTAGTGGCTTCGGGGGGAGGCCGTGAAAAACTGTTTTTT. Residues: CASSLVASGGGREKLFF.

V and J are TRBV27 and TRBJ1-1; D ambiguous. V lost 2 bases and J lost 5, with 15 bases in between. The CDR3 spans 15 residues. Germline CDR1 MNHEY, CDR2 SMNVEV (reference sequence). The DNA for the CDR3 is TGTGCCAGCAGTTTACAGTCCCCCCCACGGACTGAAGCTTTCTTT. Amino acids: CASSLQSPPRTEAFF.

The J gene is TRBJ2-2, the V gene TRBV7-9, with a weak D call TRBD2 (6 bases). CDR3 length: 16 amino acids. CDR1 is SEHNR and CDR2 is FQNEAQ in the germline V gene (reference sequence). V lost 5 bases and J 4 bases, leaving 17 bases between the germline ends. For the CDR3, the DNA is TGTGCCAGCAGCCCGGAGTGGGGGGACGGCACCGGGGAGCTGTTTTTT. Amino acid sequence: CASSPEWGDGTGELFF.

The genes are TRBV27 and TRBJ2-3; D is uncertain. Trimming removed 2 bases at V and 5 bases at J, with 8 bases between. This CDR3 has 13 amino acids. Germline values: CDR1 MNHEY, CDR2 SMNVEV (reference sequence). CDR3 nucleotide sequence: TGTGCCAGCAGTTTAATGAACGGAGATACGCAGTATTTT. Translation: CASSLMNGDTQYF.

This chain connects TRBV6-5 to TRBJ2-7; TRBD2 matches at 13 bases. Germline V gene sequence: CDR1 MNHEY, CDR2 SVGAGI. The CDR3 totals 14 residues. With 8 bases clipped from V and 0 bases from J, the junction kept 1 base outside the gene matches. CDR3 sequence reads: CASGLAGDSYEQYF. The DNA for the CDR3 is TGTGCCAGCGGACTAGCGGGAGACTCCTACGAGCAGTACTTC.

The chain couples TRBV7-6 to TRBJ2-2, with 11 positions matching TRBD1. V dropped 3 bases and J dropped 4; count of bases not matched to a gene: 7. The CDR3 sequence is 17 residues long. CDR1 and CDR2 from the germline V gene are SGHVS and FNYEAQ. CDR3 bases: TGTGCCAGCAGCTTCCGGGACAGGGGGTTTTTCACCGGGGAGCTGTTTTTT. Its protein product is CASSFRDRGFFTGELFF.

V is TRBV7-9 and J is TRBJ2-3; possible D gene TRBD2, 6 bases. The CDR3 runs 15 residues. Per germline, CDR1 SEHNR and CDR2 FQNEAQ (reference sequence). V lost 6 bases to trimming and J lost 3 bases, with 16 bases between them. CDR3 region: CASSPLARVTDTQYF. The DNA of the CDR3 is TGTGCCAGCAGTCCTCTAGCGCGGGTGACAGATACGCAGTATTTT.

This clone is a singleton in its sample. The genes are TRBV7-9 and TRBJ2-5; the D gene is possibly TRBD2 (5 bases). The CDR3 extends over 16 amino acids. V gave up 1 base and J gave up 5 bases, with 17 bases separating them. Germline CDR1 is SEHNR and CDR2 is FQNEAQ (reference sequence). CDR3: CASSLVLTDGVETQYF. The CDR3 nucleotides are TGTGCCAGCAGCTTAGTGTTGACCGACGGGGTTGAGACCCAGTACTTC.

On this clone itself: The sample holds other DNA sequences that translate to the same CDR3. The chain combines TRBV9 with TRBJ2-3, with 10 nucleotides matching TRBD2. Trimming at V came to 4 bases and at J to 2 bases, leaving 7 bases not matched to a gene. The CDR3 loop spans 16 amino acids. CDR1 and CDR2 (germline): SGDLS, YYNGEE. CDR3 sequence: CASSPRTSGSTDTQYF. As DNA, the CDR3 is TGTGCCAGCAGCCCCCGGACTAGCGGATCCACAGATACGCAGTATTTT.

As to this clone: The sample carries other DNA sequences with the same CDR3. This chain uses TRBV7-9 with TRBJ2-1; 10 bases are a match to TRBD2. The V segment lost 3 bases and the J segment 4 bases; nucleotides outside the gene matches: 3. This CDR3 region has 15 residues. Germline V gene lookup returns CDR1 SEHNR and CDR2 FQNEAQ (reference sequence). The CDR3 DNA reads TGTGCCAGCAGCTTCCCGGGACTAGCGTACAATGAGCAGTTCTTC. Encoded protein: CASSFPGLAYNEQFF.

V and J are TRBV18 and TRBJ2-1; TRBD1 agrees at 10 bases. With 3 bases clipped from V and 0 bases from J, the junction kept 11 bases outside the gene matches. Germline CDR1 reads KGHSH; CDR2 reads LQKENI. The CDR3 spans 19 residues. CDR3: CASSPPYRQGASSYNEQFF. The CDR3 coding sequence is TGTGCCAGCTCACCCCCTTACCGACAGGGGGCCAGCTCCTACAATGAGCAGTTCTTC.

The CDR3 nucleotides read TGTGCCAGCTCTGCGACAGGGGGAAGTTCCTACGAGCAGTACTTC. Translating gives CASSATGGSSYEQYF. The genes are TRBV18 and TRBJ2-7; TRBD1 matches 9 bases. Looked up from germline, CDR1 is KGHSH and CDR2 is LQKENI. The J segment lost 1 base and the V segment lost 6 bases, leaving 7 bases of the junction unmatched. This CDR3 is 15 amino acids long.